A single sample is the source of the 25 T cell receptor beta chains below, sequenced in a study of human T cells and chemical hapten exposure. The time point: patch test 2, 6 weeks after DPC sensitization. Specified treatment: therapeutic diphenylcyclopropenone sensitization with weekly scalp DPC. TCRdb called the RACE reads again in MiXCR, with one record for every CDR3 protein. The data hold about 73,000 distinct CDR3 sequences, with 6.5% to 10% observed a single time. This material consisted of whole blood, taken in connection with sensitization to the hapten diphenylcyclopropenone (DPC). The receptor set was obtained from a woman between 50 and 59 years old with alopecia areata. Some clones in this sample may be carry-over from other donors' samples.

The chain employs TRBV6-6 and TRBJ2-1; 12 bases are a match to TRBD2. Per germline, CDR1 MNHNY and CDR2 SVGAGI (reference sequence). This CDR3 is 12 amino acids long. Unmatched junction bases numbered 6, after V lost 6 bases and J lost 15 bases. For the CDR3, the DNA is TGTGCCAGCAGCCCTGGACTAGCGGGACCGTTCTTC. Translation: CASSPGLAGPFF.

The rearrangement joins TRBV3-1 to TRBJ2-2; 13 bases align to TRBD2. CDR1 LGHDT and CDR2 YNNKEL come from the germline V gene (reference sequence). CDR3 length: 16 amino acids. J was trimmed by 3 bases and V by 4 bases; bases with no gene match: 2. For the CDR3, the DNA is TGTGCCAGCAGCCGCGGACTAGCGGGAGACACCGGGGAGCTGTTTTTT. Its protein product is CASSRGLAGDTGELFF.

The J gene is TRBJ2-3, the V gene TRBV27; D is possibly TRBD1 (6 bases). The CDR3 contains 13 residues. The germline CDR1 and CDR2 sequences are MNHEY and SMNVEV (reference sequence). The germline V and J ends were trimmed by 3 bases and 7 bases, with 11 bases remaining between them. CDR3 loop: CASSFPDRNTQYF. DNA for the CDR3: TGTGCCAGCAGTTTCCCGGACAGAAATACGCAGTATTTT.

The V call is TRBV3-1, the J call TRBJ2-3; D may match TRBD1 or TRBD2 (5 bases each). Per germline, CDR1 LGHDT and CDR2 YNNKEL (reference sequence). The CDR3 is 17 amino acids. The V gene lost 4 bases and the J gene lost 0 bases, with 17 bases spanning the gap. The CDR3 spells CASSPTTGPLSTDTQYF. The DNA of the CDR3 is TGTGCCAGCAGCCCTACAACGGGACCCCTAAGCACAGATACGCAGTATTTT.

This clonotype was picked up a small number of times. The chain couples TRBV5-5 to TRBJ2-3; 8 bases are a match to TRBD2. Losses at the gene ends were 3 bases for V and 6 bases for J; bases not matched to a gene: 15. The CDR3 has 17 amino acids. Germline loops: CDR1 SGHKS, CDR2 YYEKEE (reference sequence). The CDR3 reads CASSSVLLAGFGDTQYF. The CDR3 bases are TGTGCCAGCAGCTCCGTCCTGCTAGCGGGCTTTGGGGATACGCAGTATTTT.

The chain combines TRBV12-3 or TRBV12-4 with TRBJ1-1, with D hard to call. The V and J ends lost 3 bases and 5 bases respectively, with 10 bases between them. The CDR3 sequence is 13 residues long. The CDR3 DNA reads as TGTGCCAGCAGTTTTAGTGGGAAGACTGAAGCTTTCTTT. Translation: CASSFSGKTEAFF.

This clonotype was counted only a few times. J is TRBJ2-3 and V is TRBV3-1, with no clear D. CDR3 length: 15 amino acids. Germline loops: CDR1 LGHDT, CDR2 YNNKEL (reference sequence). The V end lost 1 base, the J end lost 2 bases, and 10 bases lay between the germline ends. The CDR3: CASSQGQAFTDTQYF. As DNA, the CDR3 is TGTGCCAGCAGCCAAGGACAAGCGTTCACAGATACGCAGTATTTT.

This clonotype has more than one count but fewer than ten. The chain combines TRBV6-6 with TRBJ2-3; TRBD2 agrees at 9 bases. J gave up 3 bases and V 10 bases, and 11 bases lay outside the gene matches. Germline V lookup: CDR1 MNHNY, CDR2 SVGAGI (reference sequence). This CDR3 has 15 residues. CDR3 nucleotides: TGTGCCACCGAGGGGCCGGGACTAGCAACAGATACGCAGTATTTT. As protein: CATEGPGLATDTQYF.

The chain combines TRBV5-1 with TRBJ2-5; tentatively, D is TRBD2 (5 bases). CDR3 length equals 15 residues. The ends were cut back, 5 bases at V and 4 bases at J, with 18 bases in the middle. CDR1 is SGHRS, CDR2 YFSETQ, per germline. CDR3 sequence reads: CASSTAEAWSETQYF. The CDR3 nucleotides are TGCGCCAGCAGTACGGCGGAGGCTTGGTCAGAGACCCAGTACTTC.

This clonotype has more than one count but fewer than ten. The V and J genes are TRBV6-1 and TRBJ2-3; no definite D call. CDR1 and CDR2 (germline): MNHNS, SASEGT. The CDR3 spans 15 residues. Trimming cost V 4 bases and J 1 base, with 12 bases left between them. CDR3 sequence reads: CASSVSGGRTDTQYF. CDR3 sequence (DNA): TGTGCCAGCAGTGTCTCCGGCGGCCGCACAGATACGCAGTATTTT.

The J gene is TRBJ2-7, the V gene TRBV10-3; 7 bases map to TRBD2. The CDR3 runs to 13 residues. Germline CDR1 ENHRY, CDR2 SYGVKD. Trimming removed 8 bases from V and 2 bases from J; junction bases left unmatched: 6. This chain's CDR3 is CAIQGGGTYEQYF. CDR3 nucleotide sequence: TGTGCCATCCAAGGCGGGGGTACCTACGAGCAGTACTTC.

This clonotype has a handful of counts. The CDR3 DNA reads as TGCAGTGCTAAAGGACTAGCGGGAAGGAGGGACGAGCAGTACTTC. It yields the protein CSAKGLAGRRDEQYF. The chain employs TRBV20-1 and TRBJ2-7, with 12 positions matching TRBD2. Trimming removed 4 bases from V and 5 bases from J; junction bases left unmatched: 9. Germline values: CDR1 DFQATT, CDR2 SNEGSKA (reference sequence). This CDR3 spans 15 amino acids.

CDR3 amino acids: CASSLDTF. CDR3 bases: TGTGCCAGCAGTTTGGACACCTTC. This rearrangement joins TRBV12-3 or TRBV12-4 to TRBJ1-2; the D is unclear. The V end was cut by 3 bases, the J end by 12 bases, with 2 bases between. This CDR3 comprises 8 residues.

This clonotype was seen many times. The chain carries TRBV7-9 and TRBJ2-3, with TRBD1 matching 7 bases. The CDR3 is 16 residues long. The ends lost 2 bases at V and 3 bases at J; junction bases unmatched: 8. Germline-derived CDR1 and CDR2 are SEHNR and FQNEAQ (reference sequence). The CDR3 here is CASSLNPGGWTDTQYF. The CDR3 bases are TGTGCCAGCAGCTTAAATCCAGGGGGTTGGACAGATACGCAGTATTTT. The full variable domain, completed using reference TRBV7-9 and TRBJ2-3, is DTGVSQNPRHKITKRGQNVTFRCDPISEHNRLYWYRQTLGQGPEFLTYFQNEAQLEKSRLLSDRFSAERPKGSFSTLEIQRTEQGDSAMYLCASSLNPGGWTDTQYFGPGTRLTVL.

This clonotype was picked up a small number of times. The chain uses TRBV4-2 and TRBJ2-5; 13 bases agree with TRBD2. The CDR3 contains 18 residues. CDR1 and CDR2 (germline): LGHNA, YNFKEQ. V gave up 0 bases and J gave up 3 bases; unmatched junction bases: 7. The CDR3 sequence is CASSQELAGGPAKETQYF. CDR3 in DNA: TGTGCCAGCAGCCAAGAACTAGCGGGAGGGCCTGCGAAAGAGACCCAGTACTTC.

The V and J genes are TRBV4-3 and TRBJ2-3, with D maybe TRBD2 (5 bases). The CDR3 has 16 amino acids. Germline loops: CDR1 LGHNA, CDR2 YSLEER. The V end lost 2 bases, the J end lost 4 bases, and 16 bases lay between the germline ends. The CDR3 coding sequence is TGCGCCAGCAGCCAAATCCCGGCAACGGAGGCAGATACGCAGTATTTT. Translating gives CASSQIPATEADTQYF.

The chain couples TRBV6-2 or TRBV6-3 to TRBJ1-5; D perhaps matches TRBD1 (5 bases). Germline lookup yields CDR1 MNHEY and CDR2 SVGEGT. Deletions cut 6 bases from V and 11 bases from J, with 17 bases between. The CDR3 extends over 13 amino acids. The CDR3 sequence is CASRPDSRKAQHF. The CDR3 coding sequence is TGTGCCAGCAGGCCCGACAGTAGAAAGGCCCAGCATTTT.

In this sample, this clonotype turned up a few times. The CDR3 sequence is CAWSRDYEQYF. CDR3 DNA sequence: TGTGCCTGGAGTCGGGACTACGAGCAGTACTTC. The rearrangement links TRBV30 to TRBJ2-7; D might be TRBD2 (5 bases). There are 11 residues in the CDR3. The germline V gene encodes CDR1 GTSNPN and CDR2 SVGIG (reference sequence). Trimming pared 2 bases from V and 3 bases from J, leaving 5 bases between. Drawing the rest from reference TRBV30 and TRBJ2-7, the complete variable domain is SQTIHQWPATLVQPVGSPLSLECTVEGTSNPNLYWYRQAAGRGLQLLFYSVGIGQISSEVPQNLSASRPQDRQFILSSKKLLLSDSGFYLCAWSRDYEQYFGPGTRLTVT.

This rearrangement joins TRBV18 to TRBJ2-7; weak D call: TRBD2 (5 bases). The CDR3 sequence is 14 residues long. The V end was cut by 2 bases, the J end by 5 bases, with 13 bases between. Germline V gene lookup returns CDR1 KGHSH and CDR2 LQKENI. CDR3 residues: CASSPEIRDDEQYF. The CDR3 nucleotides read TGTGCCAGCTCACCAGAGATACGGGATGACGAGCAGTACTTC.

The chain carries TRBV20-1 and TRBJ2-3, with 8 bases identical to TRBD2. This CDR3 region has 15 residues. Germline V gene sequence: CDR1 DFQATT, CDR2 SNEGSKA (reference sequence). Trimming removed 3 bases from V and 1 base from J; junction bases left unmatched: 6. CDR3 loop: CSASASSGGTDTQYF. The DNA of the CDR3 is TGCAGTGCTAGTGCTAGTAGCGGGGGCACAGATACGCAGTATTTT.

There are a few counts of this clonotype. This chain joins TRBV7-2 and TRBJ1-6, with no clear D. Germline loops: CDR1 SGHTA, CDR2 FQGNSA. V lost 3 bases and J lost 4, with 7 bases in between. CDR3 size: 14 residues. This CDR3 is CASSFSRYNSPLHF. The CDR3 region has the DNA TGTGCCAGCAGCTTCTCCCGGTATAATTCACCCCTCCACTTT.

This clonotype was found a few times. The chain recombines TRBV11-2 with TRBJ1-1; D is perhaps TRBD1 (6 bases). CDR1 and CDR2 (germline): SGHAT, FQNNGV. The CDR3 length is 14 residues. The V end was cut by 5 bases, the J end by 4 bases, with 14 bases between. The CDR3 bases are TGTGCCAGCAGCGTACAGGGAGGGAGCACTGAAGCTTTCTTT. Its translation: CASSVQGGSTEAFF. The full variable domain, in which reference TRBV11-2 and TRBJ1-1 provide the parts outside the CDR3, is EAGVAQSPRYKIIEKRQSVAFWCNPISGHATLYWYQQILGQGPKLLIQFQNNGVVDDSQLPKDRFSAERLKGVDSTLKIQPAKLEDSAVYLCASSVQGGSTEAFFGQGTRLTVV.

This clonotype occurred many times. The rearrangement joins TRBV6-6 to TRBJ2-2; perhaps D is TRBD1 or TRBD2 (6 bases each). CDR1 MNHNY and CDR2 SVGAGI come from the germline V gene (reference sequence). The germline V and J ends were trimmed by 10 bases and 4 bases, with 13 bases remaining between them. This CDR3 has 13 amino acids. The CDR3 DNA reads TGTGCCACCACAGGGAGGCTCACCGGGGAGCTGTTTTTT. Translating it yields CATTGRLTGELFF.

This chain links TRBV12-3 or TRBV12-4 with TRBJ1-1, with D perhaps matching TRBD1 (5 bases). The CDR3 spans 13 residues. Trimming removed 5 bases at V and 5 bases at J, with 12 bases between. DNA for the CDR3: TGTGCCAGCAGTGCGGGGCCGGGGACTGAAGCTTTCTTT. Protein sequence: CASSAGPGTEAFF.

This clonotype has a count of ten or more. One end of the junction varies from germline; a read error may be responsible. V usage is TRBV18 and J usage is TRBJ2-7, with a tentative D call TRBD1 (6 bases). CDR3 length equals 13 residues. CDR1 and CDR2 from the germline V gene are KGHSH and LQKENI. CDR3 amino acids: CASSPLGGDSTDF. In DNA form, the CDR3 reads TGTGCCAGCTCACCGTTAGGGGGTGACAGTACGGACTTC.